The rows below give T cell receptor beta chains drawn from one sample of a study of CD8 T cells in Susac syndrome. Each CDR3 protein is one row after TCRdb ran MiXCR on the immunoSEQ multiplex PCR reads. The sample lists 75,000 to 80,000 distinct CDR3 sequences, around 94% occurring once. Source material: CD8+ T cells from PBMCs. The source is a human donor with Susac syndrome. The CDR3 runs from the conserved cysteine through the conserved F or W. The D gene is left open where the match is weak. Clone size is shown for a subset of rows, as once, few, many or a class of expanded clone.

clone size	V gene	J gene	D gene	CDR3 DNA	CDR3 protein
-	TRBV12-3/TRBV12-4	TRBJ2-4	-	TGTGCCAGCAGTTCCCCGGGGGCACTTCTAGCCAAAAACATTCAGTACTTC	CASSSPGALLAKNIQYF
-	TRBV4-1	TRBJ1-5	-	TGCGCCAGCAGCCAAGAGAGATATAGCAATCAGCCCCAGCATTTT	CASSQERYSNQPQHF
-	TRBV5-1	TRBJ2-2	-	TGCGCCAGCAGCCAACGGGGTGGCAACACCGGGGAGCTGTTTTTT	CASSQRGGNTGELFF
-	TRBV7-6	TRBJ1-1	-	TGTGCCAGCAGCCGACAGGTGAACACTGAAGCTTTCTTT	CASSRQVNTEAFF
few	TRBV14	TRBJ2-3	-	TGTGCCAGCAGCCAAGAAGGCGATACGCAGTATTTT	CASSQEGDTQYF
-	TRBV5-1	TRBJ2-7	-	TGCGCCAGCAGCTCGACAGGTTTGAGGGAGCAGTACTTC	CASSSTGLREQYF
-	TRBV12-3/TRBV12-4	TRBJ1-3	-	TGTGCCAGCAGTTTATTGTGGGGAAACACCATATATTTT	CASSLLWGNTIYF
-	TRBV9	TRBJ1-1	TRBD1	TGTGCCAGCAGCGCCGGTGGACAGGCGGAGGAAGCTTTCTTT	CASSAGGQAEEAFF
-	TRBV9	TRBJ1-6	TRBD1	TGTGCCAGCAGCGTAGGAGGGACAGGGAGTTCACCCCTCCACTTT	CASSVGGTGSSPLHF
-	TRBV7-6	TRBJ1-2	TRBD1	TGTGCCAGCAGCCCTGCGACAGGGGGCTATGGCTACACCTTC	CASSPATGGYGYTF
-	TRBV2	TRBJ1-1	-	TGTGCCAGCACCGGACGGGGCAGAGAAGCTTTCTTT	CASTGRGREAFF
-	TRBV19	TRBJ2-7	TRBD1	TGTGCCAGTAGCCCGGACAGGAGCTACGAGCAGTACTTC	CASSPDRSYEQYF
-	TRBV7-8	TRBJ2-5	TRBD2	TGTGCCAGCAGCCAAGCGGGGGGGCTTCACCAAGAGACCCAGTACTTC	CASSQAGGLHQETQYF
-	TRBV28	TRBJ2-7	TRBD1	TGTGCCAGCAGTTTACATAGGACAGGGAAAGAGCAGTACTTC	CASSLHRTGKEQYF
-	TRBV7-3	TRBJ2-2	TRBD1	TGTGCGTCCGGGACAGGGACCACCGGGGAGCTGTTTTTT	CASGTGTTGELFF
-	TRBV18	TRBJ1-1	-	TGTGCCAGCTCACCTAGCCCGGGACTGAGGAACACTGAAGCTTTCTTT	CASSPSPGLRNTEAFF
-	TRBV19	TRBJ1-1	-	TGTGCCAGTAGCACCGGGACAGAAGCTTTCTTT	CASSTGTEAFF
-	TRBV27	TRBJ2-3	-	TGTGCCAGCAGTCCCTGGGGTGGAGATACGCAGTATTTT	CASSPWGGDTQYF
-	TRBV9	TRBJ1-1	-	TGTGCCAGCAGCGAAGGCGCGGTCACTGAAGCTTTCTTT	CASSEGAVTEAFF
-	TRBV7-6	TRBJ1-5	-	TGTGCCAGCAGCCGACCAGGGGAGATCCAGCATTTT	CASSRPGEIQHF
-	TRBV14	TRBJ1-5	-	TGTGCCAGCAGCCCGGGGGATTATCAGCCCCAGCATTTT	CASSPGDYQPQHF
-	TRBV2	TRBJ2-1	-	TGTGCCACCCAAGGGGTACAGCAGTTCTTC	CATQGVQQFF
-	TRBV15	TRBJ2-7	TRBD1	TGTGCCACCAGCGGGAGGACAGGGAAGTACGAGCAGTACTTC	CATSGRTGKYEQYF
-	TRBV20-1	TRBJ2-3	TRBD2	TGCAGTGCTAGGGCGGGACTAGCGGCCACAGATACGCAGTATTTT	CSARAGLAATDTQYF